This T cell receptor (beta chain) was observed in a study of T cell responses to AZD1222 COVID-19 vaccine. Study-level findings and limits: Most donors were white British, females outnumbered males, and clonal diversity was possibly underestimated. Vaccination with two AZD1222 doses was followed by a rise in Spike-specific TCR breadth and depth.

Clones were sequenced by immunoSEQ multiplex PCR, and TCRdb holds only the in-frame ones, with some missing. Here the sample spans roughly 120,000 clones, around 84% being singletons. The CDR3 totals 14 residues. V trimming: 6 bases; J trimming: 0 bases; junction bases outside the gene matches: 4. Germline V gene sequence: CDR1 MNHEY, CDR2 SVGAGI. On this clone itself: Its antigen is undetermined.

The chain joins TRBV6-5 to TRBJ1-2, with 7 bases that match TRBD1. The specimen comprised peripheral blood, sampled on day 0 of AZD1222 vaccination. The clonotype was recovered from an adult in good health. The DNA for the CDR3 is TGTGCCAGCAGGCGGACAGGAACTAACTATGGCTACACCTTC. Residues: CASRRTGTNYGYTF.